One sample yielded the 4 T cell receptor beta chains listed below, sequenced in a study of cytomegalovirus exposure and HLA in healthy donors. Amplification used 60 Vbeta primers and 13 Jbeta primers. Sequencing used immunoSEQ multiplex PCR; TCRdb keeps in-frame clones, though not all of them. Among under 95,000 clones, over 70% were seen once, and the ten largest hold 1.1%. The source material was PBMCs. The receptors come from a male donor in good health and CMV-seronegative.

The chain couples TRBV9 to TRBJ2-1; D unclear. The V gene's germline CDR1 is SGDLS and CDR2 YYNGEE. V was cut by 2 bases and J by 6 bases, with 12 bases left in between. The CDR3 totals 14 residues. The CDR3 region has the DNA TGTGCCAGCAGCGTCCCCGGGTCCCGCAATGAGCAGTTCTTC. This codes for CASSVPGSRNEQFF.

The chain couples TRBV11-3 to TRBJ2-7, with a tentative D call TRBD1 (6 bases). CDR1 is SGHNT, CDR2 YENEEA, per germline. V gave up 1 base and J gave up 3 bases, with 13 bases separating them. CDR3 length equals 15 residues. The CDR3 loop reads CASSLGQGKNYEQYF. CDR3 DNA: TGTGCCAGCAGCTTAGGGCAGGGGAAGAACTACGAGCAGTACTTC.

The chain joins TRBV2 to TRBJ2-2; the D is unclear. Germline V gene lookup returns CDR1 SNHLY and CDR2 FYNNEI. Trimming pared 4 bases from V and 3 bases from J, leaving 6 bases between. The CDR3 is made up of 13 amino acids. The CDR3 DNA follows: TGTGCCAGCAGTGCAGACTACACCGGGGAGCTGTTTTTT. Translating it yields CASSADYTGELFF.

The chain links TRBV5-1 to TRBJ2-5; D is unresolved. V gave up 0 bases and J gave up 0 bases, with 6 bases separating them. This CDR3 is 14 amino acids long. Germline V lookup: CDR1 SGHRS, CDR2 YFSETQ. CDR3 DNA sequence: TGCGCCAGCAGCTTGGGAGACAACCAAGAGACCCAGTACTTC. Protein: CASSLGDNQETQYF.